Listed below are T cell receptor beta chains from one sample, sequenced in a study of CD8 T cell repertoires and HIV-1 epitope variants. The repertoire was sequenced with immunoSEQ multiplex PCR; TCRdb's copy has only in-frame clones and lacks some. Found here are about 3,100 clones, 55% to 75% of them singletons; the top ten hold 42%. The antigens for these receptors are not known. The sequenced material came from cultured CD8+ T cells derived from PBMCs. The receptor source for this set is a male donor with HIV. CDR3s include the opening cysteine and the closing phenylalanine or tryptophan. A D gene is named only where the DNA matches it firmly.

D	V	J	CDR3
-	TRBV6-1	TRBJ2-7	CASHNTQVTYEQYF
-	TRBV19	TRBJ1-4	CASSDEATNEKLFF
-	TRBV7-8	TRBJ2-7	CASSLDERSYEQYF
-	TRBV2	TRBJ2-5	CASSDPDSAWGTQYF
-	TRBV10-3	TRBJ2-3	CAISESNPLGGTDTQYF
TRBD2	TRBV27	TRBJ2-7	CASAFRGVYEQYF
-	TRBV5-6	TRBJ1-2	CASSLEPRYGYTF
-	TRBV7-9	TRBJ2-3	CASSLVDTQYF
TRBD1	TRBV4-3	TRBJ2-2	CASSSGTGHTGELFF
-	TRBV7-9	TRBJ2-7	CASSLGEGSYEQYF
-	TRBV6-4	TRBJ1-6	CASSDGDNSPLHF
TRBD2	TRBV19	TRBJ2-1	CASSMAGVWMDNEQFF
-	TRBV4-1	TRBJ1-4	CASSQERKLSTNSEKLFF
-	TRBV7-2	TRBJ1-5	CASSRTQGGNQPQHF
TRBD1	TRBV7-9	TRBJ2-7	CASSEIQGAINEQYF
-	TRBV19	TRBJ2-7	CATRLSGWSSGEQYF
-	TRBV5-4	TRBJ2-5	CASSLEPFGTQYF
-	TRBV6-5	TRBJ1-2	CASRPRTDYGYTF
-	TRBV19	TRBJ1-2	CASSIPGGIYGYTF
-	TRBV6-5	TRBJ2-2	CASRLGANTGELFF
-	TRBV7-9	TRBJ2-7	CASSSRAGPTYEQYF
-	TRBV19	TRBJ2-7	CASSIGAGSYEQYF
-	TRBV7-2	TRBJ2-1	CASSLQPRNEQFF
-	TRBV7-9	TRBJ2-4	CASSLEQVLAKNIQYF
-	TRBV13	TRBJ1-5	CASSGGGAEPQHF
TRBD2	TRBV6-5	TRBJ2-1	CASSYSPSGGAREQFF